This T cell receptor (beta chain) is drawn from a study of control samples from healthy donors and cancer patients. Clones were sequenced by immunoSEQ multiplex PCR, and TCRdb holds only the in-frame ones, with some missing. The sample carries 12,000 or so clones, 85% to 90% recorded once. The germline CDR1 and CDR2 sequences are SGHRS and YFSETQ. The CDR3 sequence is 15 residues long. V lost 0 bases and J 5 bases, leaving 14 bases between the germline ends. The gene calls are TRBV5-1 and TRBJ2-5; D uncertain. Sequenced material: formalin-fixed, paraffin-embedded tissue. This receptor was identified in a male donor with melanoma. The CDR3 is CASSLGHQMRETQYF. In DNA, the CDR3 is TGCGCCAGCAGCTTGGGACACCAGATGCGGGAGACCCAGTACTTC.